The 26 T cell receptor beta chains below were found in one sample sequenced in a study of Graves' ophthalmopathy and Graves' hyperthyroidism (dated by TCRdb to the late 2010s). Sequencing was carried out with an Illumina HiSeq 2000. For repertoire sequencing, TCR beta CDR3 regions were amplified from RNA transcripts. The first round of RT-PCR was done with HTBI primers and the Qiagen OneStep RT-PCR kit, and was followed by a second round of multiplex PCR, then size selection and purification. TCRdb itself trimmed the public reads at Q25 with fastp, ran MiXCR and retained productive beta chains. Each CDR3 protein gets just one entry, which takes the most common genes and DNA from the rows behind it. The sample profile shows about 550,000 distinct CDR3 sequences; less than 45% of them were found once. Of the sample, around 4.6% is held by the ten largest clones. The sequencing sample was made of peripheral blood or thyroid tissue (not recorded which). The receptor source for this set is an adult man with Graves' hyperthyroidism.

The rearrangement uses TRBV10-3 and TRBJ2-2; 7 bases line up with TRBD2. V lost 4 bases, J lost 7 bases, and 3 bases stayed unmatched. Per germline, CDR1 ENHRY and CDR2 SYGVKD. The CDR3 runs to 13 residues. CDR3 bases: TGTGCCATCAGTGTGTCGGGAGGCGGGGAGCTGTTTTTT. Its translation: CAISVSGGGELFF.

This sequence joins TRBV5-1 and TRBJ2-3; 8 bases match TRBD2. Trimming removed 3 bases from V and 0 bases from J; junction bases left unmatched: 6. CDR1 is SGHRS, CDR2 YFSETQ, per germline. This CDR3 has 16 amino acids. The CDR3 sequence is CASSSLTSASTDTQYF. CDR3 sequence (DNA): TGCGCCAGCAGCTCCCTGACTAGCGCAAGCACAGATACGCAGTATTTT.

The V call is TRBV29-1, the J call TRBJ2-7, with TRBD2 matching over 14 bases. In germline, CDR1 is SQVTM, CDR2 ANQGSEA. CDR3 length: 17 residues. V shed 8 bases and J 1 base; nucleotides not matched to a gene: 13. The CDR3 spells CSQDSWTSGRTSYEQYF. In nucleotides, the CDR3 is TGCAGCCAAGATTCATGGACTAGCGGGAGGACGTCCTACGAGCAGTACTTC.

The rearrangement uses TRBV20-1 and TRBJ1-3; TRBD1 might be the D (6 bases). Trimming pared 2 bases from V and 0 bases from J, leaving 17 bases between. In germline, CDR1 is DFQATT, CDR2 SNEGSKA (reference sequence). The CDR3 is made up of 17 amino acids. The CDR3 nucleotides are TGCAGTGCTAGACCCGAAGGGGGGGCTTACTCTGGAAACACCATATATTTT. It yields the protein CSARPEGGAYSGNTIYF.

The gene calls are TRBV7-2 and TRBJ2-7; the match to TRBD2 covers 7 bases. The CDR3 loop spans 14 amino acids. Germline loops: CDR1 SGHTA, CDR2 FQGNSA. V shed 5 bases and J 1 base; nucleotides not matched to a gene: 5. CDR3 region: CASSPEAGSYEQYF. CDR3 sequence (DNA): TGTGCCAGCAGCCCAGAAGCGGGATCCTACGAGCAGTACTTC.

This sequence joins TRBV7-2 and TRBJ2-3, with a weak D call TRBD1 (6 bases). V lost 5 bases and J lost 4, with 13 bases in between. The CDR3 extends over 14 amino acids. Germline CDR1 SGHTA, CDR2 FQGNSA. CDR3 nucleotides: TGTGCCAGCAGCCAAATGCAGGGGTCAGATACGCAGTATTTT. This sequence encodes CASSQMQGSDTQYF. The whole variable domain, filled in from reference TRBV7-2 and TRBJ2-3, reads GAGVSQSPSNKVTEKGKDVELRCDPISGHTALYWYRQSLGQGLEFLIYFQGNSAPDKSGLPSDRFSAERTGGSVSTLTIQRTQQEDSAVYLCASSQMQGSDTQYFGPGTRLTVL.

This clonotype turned up a few times. The rearrangement links TRBV19 to TRBJ2-7; D may be TRBD1 (5 bases). Trimming cost V 9 bases and J 0 bases, with 21 bases left between them. Germline loops: CDR1 LNHDA, CDR2 SQIVND (reference sequence). The CDR3 is made up of 16 amino acids. The CDR3 loop is CASSFQGPPFSYEQYF. DNA of the CDR3: TGTGCCAGCAGTTTTCAGGGCCCTCCTTTCTCCTACGAGCAGTACTTC.

This chain uses TRBV6-5 with TRBJ2-2; weak D call: TRBD2 (6 bases). The CDR3 runs to 15 residues. Germline-derived CDR1 and CDR2 are MNHEY and SVGAGI. V was clipped by 4 bases and J by 4 bases, with 13 bases between them. The CDR3 region has the DNA TGTGCCAGCAGTTTCGAAGGGACTCTCACCGGGGAGCTGTTTTTT. Residues: CASSFEGTLTGELFF.

This clonotype was counted many times. V is TRBV29-1 and J is TRBJ2-7; 10 bases line up with TRBD1. The CDR3 is 12 amino acids. Per germline, CDR1 SQVTM and CDR2 ANQGSEA. V was pared by 6 bases and J by 6 bases, with 5 bases of the junction left unmatched. DNA of the CDR3: TGCAGCGTCTCCGGGACAGGGGTCGAGCAGTACTTC. It is translated as CSVSGTGVEQYF.

With respect to this clonotype: The conserved final phenylalanine or tryptophan is absent from the CDR3, which likely points to a read error. The J gene is TRBJ1-2, the V gene TRBV10-3, with TRBD1 as a possible D gene (6 bases). Germline CDR1 is ENHRY and CDR2 is SYGVKD. The CDR3 has 16 residues. V lost 10 bases and J 1 base, leaving 22 bases between the germline ends. The chain's CDR3 is CASKSKTGSFNYGYTI. Here the CDR3 DNA reads TGTGCCAGCAAGTCCAAGACAGGATCATTTAACTATGGCTACACCATC.

This clonotype was picked up a small number of times. The chain recombines TRBV6-2 or TRBV6-3 with TRBJ2-7, with TRBD2 as a possible D gene (5 bases). The CDR3 contains 15 residues. In germline, CDR1 is MNHEY, CDR2 SVGEGT. With 2 bases removed from V and 3 bases from J, the gap between germline ends came to 14 bases. This chain's CDR3 is CASSYVWTGNYEQYF. The CDR3 region has the DNA TGTGCCAGCAGTTACGTCTGGACTGGGAACTACGAGCAGTACTTC.

This clonotype appeared a few times. This sequence joins TRBV20-1 and TRBJ2-7; D perhaps matches TRBD1 (6 bases). The tail of the sequence fits TRBJ2-1 better, so the J call may be wrong. The CDR3 is 14 amino acids. Germline V gives CDR1 DFQATT, CDR2 SNEGSKA (reference sequence). DNA for the CDR3: TGCAGTGCCCGAGACAGGTCCAGATACAATGAGCAGTTCTTC. Its translation is CSARDRSRYNEQFF.

A remark on this clonotype: The junction departs from germline at one end; a sequencing error may be responsible. V and J are TRBV10-3 and TRBJ1-5; TRBD1 might be the D (6 bases). The CDR3 consists of 15 residues. Germline-derived CDR1 and CDR2 are ENHRY and SYGVKD. This CDR3 reads CAISAAGDYNEPQHF. The DNA for the CDR3 is TGTGCCATCAGTGCGGCAGGGGACTACAATGAGCCCCAGCATTTT.

In regard to this clonotype: Just one base apart from a much larger clone, this may be a read error. The chain is built from TRBV10-3 and TRBJ1-6; D is ambiguous. In germline, CDR1 is ENHRY, CDR2 SYGVKD. This CDR3 comprises 18 residues. CDR3 nucleotide sequence: TGTGCCAGCAGTTACTTGGGTCCTACAGTCAGGTTTGGTTCACCCCTCCACTTT. It translates to CASSYLGPTVRFGSPLHF.

The gene calls are TRBV7-4 and TRBJ1-2; D is perhaps TRBD1 (6 bases). CDR1 is SGHVT, CDR2 SQSDAQ, per germline. The CDR3 is 14 amino acids. The V end was cut by 4 bases, the J end by 8 bases, with 17 bases between. The DNA of the CDR3 is TGTGCCAGCAGCTCGTACACCGGGGGCGAGGGCTACACCTTC. It translates to CASSSYTGGEGYTF.

This clonotype came up many times. The rearrangement joins TRBV6-1 to TRBJ2-6; maybe TRBD1 (5 bases). The CDR3 runs to 15 residues. V was shortened by 4 bases and J by 0 bases, with 7 bases between the two germline ends. CDR1 is MNHNS and CDR2 is SASEGT in the germline V gene. CDR3: CASSGRASGANVLTF. CDR3 bases: TGTGCCAGCAGTGGCAGGGCCTCTGGGGCCAACGTCCTGACTTTC.

The CDR3 nucleotides are TGTGCCAGCAGTAGGGGGACAGGAGACTATGGCTACACCTTC. Amino acid sequence: CASSRGTGDYGYTF. The rearrangement links TRBV2 to TRBJ1-2, with 8 bases aligning to TRBD1. V was clipped by 5 bases and J by 3 bases; unmatched bases: 5. The germline V gene has CDR1 SNHLY and CDR2 FYNNEI. This CDR3 contains 14 residues.

As concerns this clonotype: No conserved phenylalanine or tryptophan is present at the end of the CDR3, so a read error is the likely explanation. The DNA is omitted, as the CDR3 cannot be located on it reliably, and the CDR3 follows TCRdb's listing. V is TRBV2 and J is TRBJ1-6; the table calls TRBD1, which could not be checked here. Germline V lookup: CDR1 SNHLY, CDR2 FYNNEI. From its first to its last residue, the CDR3 has 9 amino acids. The CDR3 loop is CASSWTPNY.

This clonotype was seen repeatedly, ten times or more. The genes are TRBV2 and TRBJ2-7, with 12 bases identical to TRBD1. V was clipped by 7 bases and J by 1 base; unmatched bases: 5. The germline V gene has CDR1 SNHLY and CDR2 FYNNEI. The CDR3 consists of 15 residues. The CDR3 region has the DNA TGTGCCAGCACTATGGGACAGGGGGCGTCCTACGAGCAGTACTTC. Its protein product is CASTMGQGASYEQYF.

In regard to this clonotype: At one of its ends the junction is not consistent with the germline gene, which may arise from a read error. This sequence joins TRBV20-1 and TRBJ2-7; a weak D match, TRBD1 (5 bases). This CDR3 comprises 13 residues. The germline gives CDR1 DFQATT, CDR2 SNEGSKA (reference sequence). The CDR3 DNA follows: TGCAGCGCTAGTGACAGATCCTCCTACGAGCAGTACTTC. This sequence encodes CSASDRSSYEQYF.

This clonotype occurred many times. The rearrangement uses TRBV7-9 and TRBJ2-5; D may be TRBD2 (6 bases). The length of the CDR3 is 17 residues. Between the trimmed V and J ends, which lost 5 bases and 3 bases, there was a span of 22 bases. Germline CDR1 reads SEHNR; CDR2 reads FQNEAQ (reference sequence). CDR3 bases: TGTGCCAGCAGCACCCTGATGTCCGGGACTCCGAAAGAGACCCAGTACTTC. It codes for CASSTLMSGTPKETQYF.

Ten or more counts support this clonotype. The chain employs TRBV28 and TRBJ2-7, with 11 bases aligning to TRBD2. This CDR3 is 14 amino acids long. Germline V lookup: CDR1 MDHEN, CDR2 SYDVKM. After removal of 7 bases from V and 6 bases from J, the junction contained 8 bases not matched to a gene. The CDR3 DNA reads TGTGCCAGCACTCCCGGGACTAGCGGTCTCGAGCAGTACTTC. Protein product: CASTPGTSGLEQYF. The entire variable domain, with the rest obtained from reference TRBV28 and TRBJ2-7, is as follows: DVKVTQSSRYLVKRTGEKVFLECVQDMDHENMFWYRQDPGLGLRLIYFSYDVKMKEKGDIPEGYSVSREKKERFSLILESASTNQTSMYLCASTPGTSGLEQYFGPGTRLTVT.

This clonotype was detected many times. As DNA, the CDR3 is TGTGCCATTACCGGGACTAGCGGGAGTCACGGGGAGCTGTTTTTT. It specifies CAITGTSGSHGELFF. This chain joins TRBV10-3 and TRBJ2-2; 14 nucleotides match TRBD2. Germline values: CDR1 ENHRY, CDR2 SYGVKD. V was clipped by 9 bases and J by 7 bases; unmatched bases: 7. This CDR3 is built from 15 residues.

The CDR3: CASSASGGPEQYF. The CDR3 bases are TGTGCCAGCAGCGCTAGCGGGGGGCCTGAGCAGTACTTC. V usage is TRBV3-1 and J usage is TRBJ2-7, with TRBD2 matching over 11 bases. CDR3 length equals 13 residues. Trimming removed 5 bases from V and 7 bases from J; junction bases left unmatched: 4. Germline V gene lookup returns CDR1 LGHDT and CDR2 YNNKEL (reference sequence).

This clonotype has just a few counts. This sequence joins TRBV19 and TRBJ2-2; 13 nucleotides match TRBD2. Germline trimming cut 6 bases from V and 6 bases from J; bases unmatched to any gene: 1. This CDR3 is 14 amino acids long. Germline V gives CDR1 LNHDA, CDR2 SQIVND (reference sequence). CDR3 DNA sequence: TGTGCCAGTAGAGGACTAGCGGGAGCCGGGGAGCTGTTTTTT. Protein sequence: CASRGLAGAGELFF.

This clonotype was counted many times. The chain has TRBV12-3 or TRBV12-4 and TRBJ2-7; 9 bases fit TRBD1. V shed 3 bases and J 5 bases; nucleotides not matched to a gene: 8. CDR3 length: 15 amino acids. The CDR3 is CASSFSGQGLHEQYF. The CDR3 nucleotides are TGTGCCAGCAGTTTCTCGGGACAGGGATTGCACGAGCAGTACTTC.